This record covers a single T cell receptor beta chain. The sample is drawn from a study of CD8 T cells in Susac syndrome. Sequencing targeted TCR beta in T cells from blood (CD8+ and CD4+). It was healthy donors who served as the controls, matched for age and sex. With 6 bases removed from V and 5 bases from J, the gap between germline ends came to 14 bases. CDR3 size: 14 residues. A quantity of about 0.45 to 1 ug RNA underwent reverse transcription using random hexamers. Via MiXCR, TCRdb re-called the immunoSEQ multiplex PCR reads, giving one row per CDR3 protein. The repertoire includes some 200,000 distinct CDR3 sequences, roughly 95% of them detected once, and 0.1% sits in the top ten.

This sequence joins TRBV23-1 and TRBJ1-5; possibly TRBD1 for D (6 bases). TRBV23-1 is an open reading frame whose function is uncertain. The TCR originated in a human donor in good health. The sample consisted of CD4+ T cells from PBMCs. Here the CDR3 reads CASRTGTLHQPQHF. Here the CDR3 DNA reads TGCGCCAGCAGAACCGGGACACTACATCAGCCCCAGCATTTT.